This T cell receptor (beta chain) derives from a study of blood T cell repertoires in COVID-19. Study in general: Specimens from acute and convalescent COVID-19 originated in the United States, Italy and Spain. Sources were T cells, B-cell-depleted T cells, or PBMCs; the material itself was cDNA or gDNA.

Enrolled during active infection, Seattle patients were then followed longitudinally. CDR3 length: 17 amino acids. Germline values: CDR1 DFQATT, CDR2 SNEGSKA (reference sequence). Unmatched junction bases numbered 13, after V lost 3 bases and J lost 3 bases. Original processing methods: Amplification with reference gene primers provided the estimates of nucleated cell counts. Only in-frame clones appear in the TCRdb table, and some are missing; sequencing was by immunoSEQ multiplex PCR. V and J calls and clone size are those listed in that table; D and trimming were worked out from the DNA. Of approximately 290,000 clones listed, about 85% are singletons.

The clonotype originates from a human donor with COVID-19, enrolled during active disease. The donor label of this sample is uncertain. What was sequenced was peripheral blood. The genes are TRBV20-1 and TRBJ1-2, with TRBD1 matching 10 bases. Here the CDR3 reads CSASGGQGVWQDYGYTF. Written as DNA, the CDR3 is TGCAGTGCTAGTGGAGGACAGGGGGTTTGGCAGGACTATGGCTACACCTTC.